This T cell receptor (beta chain) is from a study of cytomegalovirus exposure and HLA in healthy donors. V lost 6 bases and J lost 1, with 6 bases in between. This CDR3 is built from 12 residues. The germline V gene has CDR1 MNHNS and CDR2 SASEGT. The sample holds a few counts of this clone. PCR employed 60 Vbeta and 13 Jbeta primers. TCRdb's copy holds only in-frame clones and misses some; the assay was immunoSEQ multiplex PCR. The data contain more than 85,000 clones, 70% to 80% of them seen just once; the ten biggest clones take up approximately 3.4%. The sequencing input was PBMCs. The chain couples TRBV6-1 to TRBJ1-1; D is unresolved. The source is a male donor in good health and CMV-seropositive. CDR3 sequence: CASSPGNTEAFF. CDR3 coding DNA: TGTGCCAGCAGCCCAGGGAACACTGAAGCTTTCTTT.